This is a list of T cell receptor beta chains from one sample in a study of CD8+CD57+ T cells in acquired aplastic anemia. In TCRdb, the reads were re-called with MiXCR into one record per CDR3 protein. Of 180,000 or so distinct CDR3 sequences listed, roughly 50% are singletons. Sample: sorted CD4+, CD8+, or CD8+CD57+ T cells (not recorded which) from PBMCs. Receptors were obtained from a human donor with aplastic anemia. CDR3s include the opening cysteine and the closing phenylalanine or tryptophan. A D gene is named only where the DNA matches it firmly. Some rows have no size entry. The others give once, few or many, or a class for an expanded clone.

abundance: .; d_gene: .; j_gene: TRBJ2-1; v_gene: TRBV6-5; CDR3aa: CASSYGVYNEQFF; CDR3nt: TGTGCCAGCAGTTACGGGGTTTACAATGAGCAGTTCTTC
abundance: .; d_gene: .; j_gene: TRBJ1-2; v_gene: TRBV14; CDR3aa: CASSQGDRVYGYTF; CDR3nt: TGTGCCAGCAGCCAAGGGGACCGAGTCTATGGCTACACCTTC
abundance: .; d_gene: TRBD1; j_gene: TRBJ1-5; v_gene: TRBV7-6; CDR3aa: CASSSPGQQGNQPQHF; CDR3nt: TGTGCCAGCAGCTCACCGGGACAGCAAGGCAATCAGCCCCAGCATTTT
abundance: few; d_gene: .; j_gene: TRBJ1-4; v_gene: TRBV19; CDR3aa: CASSPSTDSHEKLFF; CDR3nt: TGTGCCAGTAGTCCCTCGACAGACTCCCATGAAAAACTGTTTTTT
abundance: .; d_gene: .; j_gene: TRBJ1-2; v_gene: TRBV7-2; CDR3aa: CASSLLPGEDYGYTF; CDR3nt: TGTGCCAGCAGCTTACTGCCAGGGGAGGACTATGGCTACACCTTC
abundance: once; d_gene: .; j_gene: TRBJ2-7; v_gene: TRBV24-1; CDR3aa: CATSDLMTEQYF; CDR3nt: TGTGCCACCAGTGATTTGATGACCGAGCAGTACTTC
abundance: .; d_gene: TRBD2; j_gene: TRBJ2-1; v_gene: TRBV20-1; CDR3aa: CSARAGTSSDEQFF; CDR3nt: TGCAGTGCTAGAGCCGGGACTAGCTCTGACGAGCAGTTCTTC
abundance: .; d_gene: .; j_gene: TRBJ1-1; v_gene: TRBV2; CDR3aa: CASWGGLNTEAFF; CDR3nt: TGTGCCAGCTGGGGAGGGTTGAACACTGAAGCTTTCTTT
abundance: many; d_gene: .; j_gene: TRBJ2-1; v_gene: TRBV7-2; CDR3aa: CASSFTTVGEQFF; CDR3nt: TGTGCCAGCAGCTTCACAACTGTTGGTGAGCAGTTCTTC
abundance: .; d_gene: .; j_gene: TRBJ1-6; v_gene: TRBV10-3; CDR3aa: CAIQGTSGGFYNSPLHF; CDR3nt: TGTGCCATTCAGGGCACTAGCGGGGGGTTCTATAATTCACCCCTCCACTTT
abundance: many; d_gene: TRBD2; j_gene: TRBJ2-1; v_gene: TRBV5-1; CDR3aa: CASSLVSGGNEQFF; CDR3nt: TGCGCCAGCAGCTTGGTGTCGGGGGGCAATGAGCAGTTCTTC
abundance: many; d_gene: TRBD2; j_gene: TRBJ2-3; v_gene: TRBV6-2/TRBV6-3; CDR3aa: CASSRTSGGVITDTQYF; CDR3nt: TGTGCCAGCAGCCGGACTAGCGGGGGAGTTATCACAGATACGCAGTATTTT
abundance: .; d_gene: .; j_gene: TRBJ1-5; v_gene: TRBV7-9; CDR3aa: CASSPGGGANQPQHF; CDR3nt: TGTGCCAGCAGCCCCGGGGGAGGGGCGAATCAGCCCCAGCATTTT